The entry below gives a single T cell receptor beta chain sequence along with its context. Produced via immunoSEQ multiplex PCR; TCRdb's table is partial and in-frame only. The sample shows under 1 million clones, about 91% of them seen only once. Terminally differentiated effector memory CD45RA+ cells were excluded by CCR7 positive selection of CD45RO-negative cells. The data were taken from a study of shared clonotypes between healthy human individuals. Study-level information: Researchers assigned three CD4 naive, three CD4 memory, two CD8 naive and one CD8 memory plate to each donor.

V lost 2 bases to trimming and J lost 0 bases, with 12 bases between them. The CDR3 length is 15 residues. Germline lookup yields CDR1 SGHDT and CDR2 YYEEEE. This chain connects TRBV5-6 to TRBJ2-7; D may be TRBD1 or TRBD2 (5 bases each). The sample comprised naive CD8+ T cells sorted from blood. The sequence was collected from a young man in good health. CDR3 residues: CASSFWGSPSYEQYF. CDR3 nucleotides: TGTGCCAGCAGCTTTTGGGGGAGCCCCTCCTACGAGCAGTACTTC.